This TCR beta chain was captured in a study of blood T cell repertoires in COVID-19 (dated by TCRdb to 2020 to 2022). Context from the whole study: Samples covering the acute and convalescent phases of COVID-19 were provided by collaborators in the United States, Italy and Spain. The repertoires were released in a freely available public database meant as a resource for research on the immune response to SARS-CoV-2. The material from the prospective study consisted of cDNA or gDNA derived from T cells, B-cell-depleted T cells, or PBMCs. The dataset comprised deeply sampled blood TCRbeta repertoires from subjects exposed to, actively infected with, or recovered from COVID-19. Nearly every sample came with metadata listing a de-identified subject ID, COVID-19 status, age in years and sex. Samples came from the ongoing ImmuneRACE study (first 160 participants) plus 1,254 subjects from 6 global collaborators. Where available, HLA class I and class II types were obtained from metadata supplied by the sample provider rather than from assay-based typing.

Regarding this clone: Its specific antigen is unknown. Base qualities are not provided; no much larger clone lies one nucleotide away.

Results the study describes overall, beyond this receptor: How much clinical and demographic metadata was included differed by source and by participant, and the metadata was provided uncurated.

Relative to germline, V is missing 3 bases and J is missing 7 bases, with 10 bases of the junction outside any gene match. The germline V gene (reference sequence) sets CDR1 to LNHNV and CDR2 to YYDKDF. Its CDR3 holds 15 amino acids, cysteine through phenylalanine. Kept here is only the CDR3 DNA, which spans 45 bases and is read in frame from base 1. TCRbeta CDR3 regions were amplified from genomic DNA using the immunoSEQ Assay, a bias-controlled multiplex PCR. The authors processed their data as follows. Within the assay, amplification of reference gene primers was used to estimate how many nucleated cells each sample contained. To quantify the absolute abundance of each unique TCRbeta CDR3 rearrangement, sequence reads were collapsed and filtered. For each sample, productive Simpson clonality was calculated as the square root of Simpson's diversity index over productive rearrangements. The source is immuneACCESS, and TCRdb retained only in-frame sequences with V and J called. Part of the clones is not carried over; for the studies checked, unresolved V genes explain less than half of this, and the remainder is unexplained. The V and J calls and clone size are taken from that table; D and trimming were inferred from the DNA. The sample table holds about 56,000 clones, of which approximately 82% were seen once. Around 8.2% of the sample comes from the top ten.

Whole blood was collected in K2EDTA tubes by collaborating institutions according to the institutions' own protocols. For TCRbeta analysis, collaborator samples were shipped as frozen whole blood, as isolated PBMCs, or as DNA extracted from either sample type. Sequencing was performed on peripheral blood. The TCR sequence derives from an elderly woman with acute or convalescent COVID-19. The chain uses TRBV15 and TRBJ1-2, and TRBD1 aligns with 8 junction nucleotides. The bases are TGTGCCACCAGCAGCAAGAGACAGGGGCCATCTGGCTACACCTTC. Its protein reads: CATSSKRQGPSGYTF.